Listed below are T cell receptor beta chains from one sample, sequenced in a study of shared clonotypes between healthy human individuals. Some clones are missing from TCRdb's copy, which holds only in-frame ones; the method was immunoSEQ multiplex PCR. The data contain about 2.1 million clones, 93% of them singletons. The sequenced sample was naive CD8+ T cells from PBMCs. All receptors derive from a young man in good health. Some clones in this sample may be carry-over from other donors' samples. CDR3s include the opening cysteine and the closing phenylalanine or tryptophan. Each record gives: V gene, D gene, CDR3 protein. D genes are given only for firm matches.

TRBV28,NA,CASTGSRSTYTFNEQFF
TRBV7-2,TRBD1,CASSSRQGARGAEAFF
TRBV6-5,NA,CASSYSARNQPQHF
TRBV28,NA,CASSTNVWVYGYTF
TRBV30,NA,CAWSAGDLWDSPLHF
TRBV19,NA,CASSIRGKETQYF
TRBV15,NA,CATSPVHWGTNEKLFF
TRBV9,NA,CASSTNRVPTEASF
TRBV28,NA,CASSLIRGRNTEAFF
TRBV19,NA,CASNPSGFDNEQFF
TRBV9,NA,CASSVGQGSGNTIYF
TRBV7-9,NA,CASSPVIGQSQVGNEQYF
TRBV14,TRBD1,CASSYNSRDRAIF
TRBV13,NA,CASSPAGHNYNEQFF
TRBV7-9,NA,CANGEGIGTGELFF
TRBV29-1,TRBD2,CSVISGTYEQYF
TRBV4-2,NA,CASSQGEVPNEQYF
TRBV7-9,TRBD1,CASRGQPNYGYTF
TRBV30,NA,CAWGKRIREKLFF
TRBV12-5,TRBD1,CASGLSAGGTYGYTF
TRBV19,TRBD2,CASSSGTSGRTDTQYF
TRBV6-5,NA,CASRGVTNEKLFF
TRBV4-1,TRBD2,CASSQEPSGKGDTQYF
TRBV5-5,NA,CASSLAPEGEAFF
TRBV10-1,NA,CASSGQGNYEQYF
TRBV6-5,NA,CASTTGNQPQHF
TRBV29-1,TRBD1,CSVVGQGENGYTF
TRBV7-9,NA,CASSLGSIQETQYF
TRBV5-6,TRBD2,CASSLGSGRAHNEQFF
TRBV27,TRBD2,CASTKGLAGMYEQYF
TRBV15,NA,CATSRAGPATGELFF
TRBV4-1,NA,CASSPTDRGPNTEAFF
TRBV19,TRBD1,CASSRFEAGGIYGYTF
TRBV27,TRBD2,CASSPSSGTSSYEQYF
TRBV5-6,NA,CASSRGGSYEQYF
TRBV29-1,TRBD1,CSVEDSRQGRGVNTIYF
TRBV5-6,TRBD2,CASSLALAGVTGELFF
TRBV28,NA,CASRSALREKDYGYTF
TRBV28,NA,CASSPDSYSNQPQHF
TRBV9,NA,CASSVRTANYGYTF
TRBV28,NA,CASSQAPDTQYF